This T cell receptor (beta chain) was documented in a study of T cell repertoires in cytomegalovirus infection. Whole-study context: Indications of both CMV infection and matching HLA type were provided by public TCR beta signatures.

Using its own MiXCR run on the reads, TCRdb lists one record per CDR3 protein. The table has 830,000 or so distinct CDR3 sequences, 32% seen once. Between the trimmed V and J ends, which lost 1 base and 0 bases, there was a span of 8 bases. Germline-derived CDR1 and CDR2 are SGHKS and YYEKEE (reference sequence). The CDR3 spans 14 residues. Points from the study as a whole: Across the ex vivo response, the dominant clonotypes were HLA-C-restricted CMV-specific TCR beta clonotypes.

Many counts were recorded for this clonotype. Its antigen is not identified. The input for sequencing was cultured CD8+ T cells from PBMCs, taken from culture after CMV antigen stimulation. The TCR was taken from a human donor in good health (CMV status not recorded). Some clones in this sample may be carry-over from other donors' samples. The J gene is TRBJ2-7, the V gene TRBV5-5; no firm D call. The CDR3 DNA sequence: TGTGCCAGCAGCTTGTACTACAGCTCCTACGAGCAGTACTTC. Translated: CASSLYYSSYEQYF.